The 29 T cell receptor beta chains given below trace back to one sample, sequenced in a study of blood T cell repertoires in COVID-19. Only in-frame clones appear in the TCRdb table, and some are missing; sequencing was by immunoSEQ multiplex PCR. The sample has about 270,000 clones; roughly 90% are singletons. Sequencing was done on a sample of PBMCs or T cells enriched from blood (not recorded which). The receptors here all came from a woman aged 40 to 55 with acute COVID-19.

This chain connects TRBV2 to TRBJ1-1; possibly TRBD1 for D (6 bases). Trimming left V 2 bases short and J 1 base short, with 8 bases between. CDR1 is SNHLY and CDR2 is FYNNEI in the germline V gene. This CDR3 region has 14 residues. Here the CDR3 reads CASSERTENTEAFF. In DNA form, the CDR3 reads TGTGCCAGCAGTGAACGGACAGAGAACACTGAAGCTTTCTTT. Looking up the rest from reference TRBV2 and TRBJ1-1 gives the full variable domain: EPEVTQTPSHQVTQMGQEVILRCVPISNHLYFYWYRQILGQKVEFLVSFYNNEISEKSEIFDDQFSVERPDGSNFTLKIRSTKLEDSAMYFCASSERTENTEAFFGQGTRLTVV.

The V gene is TRBV7-3, the J gene TRBJ2-3, with TRBD2 matching over 11 bases. The germline gives CDR1 SGHTA, CDR2 FQGTGA. CDR3 length: 17 amino acids. V lost 2 bases to trimming and J lost 2 bases; unmatched junction nucleotides: 6. The CDR3 sequence: CASSLVGTSGPTDTQYF. The CDR3 bases are TGTGCCAGCAGCTTAGTTGGGACTAGCGGACCCACAGATACGCAGTATTTT.

This chain connects TRBV2 to TRBJ2-3, with D perhaps matching TRBD1 (5 bases). This CDR3 comprises 15 residues. Germline V gives CDR1 SNHLY, CDR2 FYNNEI. V dropped 2 bases and J dropped 4 bases, with 13 bases sitting between them. Here the CDR3 DNA reads TGTGCCAGCAGTGAACTAGGGGTTCTCCCAGATACGCAGTATTTT. Its protein product is CASSELGVLPDTQYF.

V and J are TRBV5-8 and TRBJ2-7; 7 bases map to TRBD2. The V and J ends lost 4 bases and 1 base, in that order; junction bases with no gene match: 11. The CDR3 is 16 amino acids. The germline gives CDR1 SGHTS, CDR2 YDEGEE. The CDR3 protein is CASSREWGGLSYEQYF. CDR3 in DNA: TGTGCCAGCAGCCGGGAATGGGGGGGGTTATCCTACGAGCAGTACTTC.

The chain links TRBV7-8 to TRBJ2-1, with 16 bases matching TRBD2. CDR1 SGHVS and CDR2 FQNEAQ come from the germline V gene. The CDR3 extends over 16 amino acids. With V trimmed by 0 bases and J by 12 bases, 5 bases remained unmatched. This chain's CDR3 is CASSLAGTSGGARQFF. In nucleotides, the CDR3 is TGTGCCAGCAGCTTAGCCGGGACTAGCGGGGGGGCTCGGCAGTTCTTC.

The gene calls are TRBV5-1 and TRBJ2-5, with 8 bases identical to TRBD2. V trimming: 0 bases; J trimming: 4 bases; junction bases outside the gene matches: 8. The germline gives CDR1 SGHRS, CDR2 YFSETQ. The CDR3 runs 16 residues. The CDR3 DNA sequence: TGCGCCAGCAGCTTGGCGCTAGCGGGCAGAGGAGAGACCCAGTACTTC. The encoded protein is CASSLALAGRGETQYF.

The chain links TRBV2 to TRBJ2-4; a possible D gene is TRBD1 (5 bases). Germline lookup yields CDR1 SNHLY and CDR2 FYNNEI. This CDR3 comprises 16 residues. V was cut by 2 bases and J by 0 bases, with 11 bases left in between. CDR3 amino acids: CASSESRAIAKNIQYF. DNA of the CDR3: TGTGCCAGCAGTGAATCCAGGGCCATAGCCAAAAACATTCAGTACTTC.

The rearrangement uses TRBV5-5 and TRBJ1-2; unclear D gene. The CDR3 length is 15 residues. Trimming left V 0 bases short and J 5 bases short, with 14 bases between. Looked up from germline, CDR1 is SGHKS and CDR2 is YYEKEE (reference sequence). The CDR3 region has the DNA TGTGCCAGCAGCTTGGGAGCGGGAACGAGTTATGGCTACACCTTC. Its protein is CASSLGAGTSYGYTF. Complete variable domain (other parts from reference TRBV5-5 and TRBJ1-2): DAGVTQSPTHLIKTRGQQVTLRCSPISGHKSVSWYQQVLGQGPQFIFQYYEKEERGRGNFPDRFSARQFPNYSSELNVNALLLGDSALYLCASSLGAGTSYGYTFGSGTRLTVV.

In regard to this clone: The same CDR3 can be traced to other DNA sequences in this sample. This chain uses TRBV6-5 with TRBJ1-2, with 10 bases identical to TRBD1. Trimming cost V 2 bases and J 4 bases; bases outside gene matches: 1. The V gene's germline CDR1 is MNHEY and CDR2 SVGAGI. The CDR3 runs 14 residues. CDR3 nucleotide sequence: TGTGCCAGCAGTTACCGGGACAGGGGCTATGGCTACACCTTC. Protein sequence: CASSYRDRGYGYTF.

The rearrangement uses TRBV4-1 and TRBJ2-1, with TRBD1 as a possible D gene (6 bases). Germline V gene sequence: CDR1 MGHRA, CDR2 YSYEKL. V was clipped by 1 base and J by 4 bases, with 17 bases between them. CDR3 length: 17 residues. Here the CDR3 DNA reads TGCGCCAGCAGCCAAGGAGGGGGAGCGGTTTCTTACAATGAGCAGTTCTTC. Protein sequence: CASSQGGGAVSYNEQFF.

The chain joins TRBV4-2 to TRBJ2-3; tentative D call: TRBD2 (7 bases). With 0 bases removed from V and 0 bases from J, the gap between germline ends came to 13 bases. This CDR3 has 17 amino acids. Per the germline V gene, CDR1 is LGHNA and CDR2 is YNFKEQ. The CDR3 nucleotides are TGTGCCAGCAGCCAAGATCGGGGAGGGGGGAGCACAGATACGCAGTATTTT. Its protein is CASSQDRGGGSTDTQYF.

V usage is TRBV5-6 and J usage is TRBJ2-3; D perhaps matches TRBD2 (6 bases). V lost 4 bases and J 1 base, leaving 13 bases between the germline ends. The CDR3 length is 15 residues. The germline CDR1 and CDR2 sequences are SGHDT and YYEEEE. The DNA of the CDR3 is TGTGCCAGCAGCCCCCGCGGGAAGGGCACAGATACGCAGTATTTT. Translation: CASSPRGKGTDTQYF.

The rearrangement links TRBV7-9 to TRBJ1-1; a weak D match, TRBD1 (5 bases). The CDR3 has 14 residues. From germline, CDR1 is SEHNR and CDR2 FQNEAQ (reference sequence). V shed 2 bases and J shed 1 base, with 8 bases lying between them. CDR3 DNA: TGTGCCAGCAGCTTATGGACACCGAACACTGAAGCTTTCTTT. This sequence encodes CASSLWTPNTEAFF.

As for this clone: Other nucleotide sequences from this sample produce the same CDR3. The V call is TRBV18, the J call TRBJ2-3; perhaps TRBD2 as D (5 bases). CDR3 length: 13 residues. The germline V gene encodes CDR1 KGHSH and CDR2 LQKENI. Trimming pared 2 bases from V and 3 bases from J, leaving 6 bases between. The CDR3 DNA reads TGTGCCAGCTCACCAAGAGGGACAGATACGCAGTATTTT. Translation gives CASSPRGTDTQYF. Full variable domain (remainder filled in from reference TRBV18 and TRBJ2-3): NAGVMQNPRHLVRRRGQEARLRCSPMKGHSHVYWYRQLPEEGLKFMVYLQKENIIDESGMPKERFSAEFPKEGPSILRIQQVVRGDSAAYFCASSPRGTDTQYFGPGTRLTVL.

The chain joins TRBV19 to TRBJ2-3; 7 bases map to TRBD1. The germline CDR1 and CDR2 sequences are LNHDA and SQIVND (reference sequence). The junction had 3 bases not matched to a gene; V was cut back by 1 base and J by 2 bases. This CDR3 comprises 15 residues. In DNA form, the CDR3 reads TGTGCCAGTAGTATAGGACAGGGTAACACAGATACGCAGTATTTT. This encodes CASSIGQGNTDTQYF. Drawing the rest from reference TRBV19 and TRBJ2-3, the complete variable domain is DGGITQSPKYLFRKEGQNVTLSCEQNLNHDAMYWYRQDPGQGLRLIYYSQIVNDFQKGDIAEGYSVSREKKESFPLTVTSAQKNPTAFYLCASSIGQGNTDTQYFGPGTRLTVL.

This clone was observed a single time. The chain couples TRBV2 to TRBJ2-7, with D tentatively TRBD2 (6 bases). Trimming pared 8 bases from V and 6 bases from J, leaving 17 bases between. The CDR3 is 13 residues long. Germline V gene sequence: CDR1 SNHLY, CDR2 FYNNEI. The CDR3 loop reads CASGDGTEVEQYF. CDR3 DNA: TGTGCCAGCGGGGACGGGACTGAGGTCGAGCAGTACTTC.

This rearrangement joins TRBV6-5 to TRBJ2-1; 7 bases line up with TRBD1. Germline V CDR1 and CDR2: MNHEY, SVGAGI. The CDR3 totals 15 residues. V trimming: 3 bases; J trimming: 5 bases; junction bases outside the gene matches: 7. The CDR3 is CASSYRQGRHNEQFF. The CDR3 bases are TGTGCCAGCAGTTATCGACAGGGAAGACACAATGAGCAGTTCTTC.

The chain couples TRBV7-2 to TRBJ2-5; 9 positions match TRBD1. Trimming removed 5 bases from V and 5 bases from J; junction bases left unmatched: 12. There are 16 residues in the CDR3. The germline V gene encodes CDR1 SGHTA and CDR2 FQGNSA. DNA of the CDR3: TGTGCCAGCAGCGGGTTACAGGGGGCATTGGGGGAGACCCAGTACTTC. Amino acid sequence: CASSGLQGALGETQYF.

CDR3 in amino acids: CATSPGTGGGSYNEQFF. The CDR3 bases are TGTGCCACCAGTCCCGGGACGGGGGGGGGCTCCTACAATGAGCAGTTCTTC. This chain uses TRBV24-1 with TRBJ2-1, with TRBD2 matching 8 bases. This CDR3 region has 17 residues. Germline assignment: CDR1 KGHDR and CDR2 SFDVKD. Germline trimming cut 6 bases from V and 0 bases from J; bases unmatched to any gene: 9.

This rearrangement joins TRBV7-2 to TRBJ2-4, with D perhaps matching TRBD2 (5 bases). This CDR3 has 17 residues. Trimming took off 1 base at V and 4 bases at J, with 17 bases between the two ends. Germline assignment: CDR1 SGHTA and CDR2 FQGNSA. CDR3 in amino acids: CASSLDPPGMKKNIQYF. CDR3 nucleotides: TGTGCCAGCAGCTTAGATCCGCCGGGGATGAAGAAAAACATTCAGTACTTC. The full variable domain, with the rest looked up from reference TRBV7-2 and TRBJ2-4, is GAGVSQSPSNKVTEKGKDVELRCDPISGHTALYWYRQSLGQGLEFLIYFQGNSAPDKSGLPSDRFSAERTGGSVSTLTIQRTQQEDSAVYLCASSLDPPGMKKNIQYFGAGTRLSVL.

This clone was seen more than once but under ten times. V gene TRBV24-1 combines with J gene TRBJ1-2, with a weak D call TRBD1 (6 bases). The CDR3 contains 16 residues. The germline V and J ends were trimmed by 9 bases and 0 bases, with 19 bases remaining between them. CDR1 and CDR2 (germline): KGHDR, SFDVKD. CDR3 nucleotide sequence: TGTGCCACCTCCCAGCGGGGGGCCGCCGCTAACTATGGCTACACCTTC. Translated, it gives CATSQRGAAANYGYTF.

The genes are TRBV12-3 or TRBV12-4 and TRBJ2-3; no clear D gene. The ends were cut back, 3 bases at V and 3 bases at J, with 7 bases in the middle. The CDR3 has 13 amino acids. CDR3 loop: CASSFGQTDTQYF. DNA for the CDR3: TGTGCCAGCAGTTTTGGGCAAACAGATACGCAGTATTTT.

The chain uses TRBV12-3 or TRBV12-4 and TRBJ2-7; D is perhaps TRBD2 (6 bases). This CDR3 contains 13 residues. V lost 6 bases and J 7 bases, leaving 16 bases between the germline ends. The CDR3 DNA is TGTGCCAGCAGCCAACAACTACGGGGGGAGCAGTACTTC. Encoded protein: CASSQQLRGEQYF.

The rearrangement links TRBV19 to TRBJ2-7; TRBD1 agrees at 7 bases. Germline V gene lookup returns CDR1 LNHDA and CDR2 SQIVND (reference sequence). J gave up 5 bases and V 2 bases, and 3 bases lay outside the gene matches. The CDR3 runs 13 residues. This CDR3 is CASSINRGNEQYF. The DNA of the CDR3 is TGTGCCAGTAGTATAAACAGGGGAAACGAGCAGTACTTC.

The V call is TRBV6-2 or TRBV6-3, the J call TRBJ2-5; D possibly corresponds to TRBD2 (5 bases). Germline V CDR1 and CDR2: MNHEY, SVGEGT. CDR3 length equals 14 residues. The V gene lost 5 bases and the J gene lost 4 bases, with 14 bases spanning the gap. CDR3 in DNA: TGTGCCAGCAGTAACTACCTAGCCGGAGAGACCCAGTACTTC. Its translation: CASSNYLAGETQYF.

The chain employs TRBV18 and TRBJ1-1, with D hard to call. The germline V gene encodes CDR1 KGHSH and CDR2 LQKENI. The CDR3 has 14 residues. The V end was cut by 4 bases, the J end by 1 base, with 10 bases between. The CDR3 DNA reads TGTGCCAGCTCACTACTAGGGCCGAACACTGAAGCTTTCTTT. Its translation is CASSLLGPNTEAFF.

In regard to this clone: Other DNA variants within this sample encode the same CDR3. The chain employs TRBV20-1 and TRBJ2-5; D call uncertain. This CDR3 spans 10 amino acids. CDR1 and CDR2 (germline): DFQATT, SNEGSKA (reference sequence). V lost 6 bases and J lost 4, with 6 bases in between. The CDR3 protein is CSAVRETQYF. The CDR3 nucleotides read TGCAGTGCAGTCAGAGAGACCCAGTACTTC.

V is TRBV3-1 (or the pseudogene TRBV3-2) and J is TRBJ1-2; unclear D gene. Germline V lookup: CDR1 LGHDT, CDR2 YNNKEL (reference sequence). The CDR3 covers 13 residues. Deletions cut 1 base from V and 4 bases from J, with 7 bases between. CDR3 amino acids: CASSQGQAYGYTF. The CDR3 coding sequence is TGTGCCAGCAGCCAAGGGCAGGCCTATGGCTACACCTTC.

The chain employs TRBV7-2 and TRBJ2-7, with a weak D call TRBD1 (6 bases). The germline V gene has CDR1 SGHTA and CDR2 FQGNSA. This CDR3 is 14 amino acids long. Deletions cut 5 bases from V and 1 base from J, with 12 bases between. Written as DNA, the CDR3 is TGTGCCAGCAGCCCAGCACAGGGATCCTACGAGCAGTACTTC. It codes for CASSPAQGSYEQYF.